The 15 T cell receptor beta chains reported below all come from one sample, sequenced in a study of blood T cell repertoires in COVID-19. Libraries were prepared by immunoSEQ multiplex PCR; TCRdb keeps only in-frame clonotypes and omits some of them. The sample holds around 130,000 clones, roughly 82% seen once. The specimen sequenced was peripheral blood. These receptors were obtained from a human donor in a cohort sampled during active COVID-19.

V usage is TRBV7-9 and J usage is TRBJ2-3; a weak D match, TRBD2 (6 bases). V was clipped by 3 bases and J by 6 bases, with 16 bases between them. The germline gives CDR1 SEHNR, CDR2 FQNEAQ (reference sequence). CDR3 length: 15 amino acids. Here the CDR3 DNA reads TGTGCCAGCAGCTTCTGGCGGGGCCCAGGGGATACGCAGTATTTT. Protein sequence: CASSFWRGPGDTQYF.

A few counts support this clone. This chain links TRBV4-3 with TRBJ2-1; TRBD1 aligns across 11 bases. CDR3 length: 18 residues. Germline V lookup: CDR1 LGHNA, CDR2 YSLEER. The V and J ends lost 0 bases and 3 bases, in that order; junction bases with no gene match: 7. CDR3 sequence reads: CASSQDYSGTGGYNEQFF. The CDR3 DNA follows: TGCGCCAGCAGCCAAGATTATTCCGGGACAGGGGGCTACAATGAGCAGTTCTTC.

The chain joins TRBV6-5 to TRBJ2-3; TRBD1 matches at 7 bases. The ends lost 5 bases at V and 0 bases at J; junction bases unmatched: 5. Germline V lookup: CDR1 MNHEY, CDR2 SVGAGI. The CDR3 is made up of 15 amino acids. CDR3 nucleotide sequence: TGTGCCAGCAGTCCTGGGACAGCTAGCACAGATACGCAGTATTTT. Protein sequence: CASSPGTASTDTQYF.

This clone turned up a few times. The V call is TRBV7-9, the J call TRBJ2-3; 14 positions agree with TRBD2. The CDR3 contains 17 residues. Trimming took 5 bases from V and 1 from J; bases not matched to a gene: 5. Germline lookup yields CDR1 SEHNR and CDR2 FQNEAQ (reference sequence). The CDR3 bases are TGTGCCAGCAGCCGGACTAGCGGGGGGCTTGGCACAGATACGCAGTATTTT. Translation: CASSRTSGGLGTDTQYF.

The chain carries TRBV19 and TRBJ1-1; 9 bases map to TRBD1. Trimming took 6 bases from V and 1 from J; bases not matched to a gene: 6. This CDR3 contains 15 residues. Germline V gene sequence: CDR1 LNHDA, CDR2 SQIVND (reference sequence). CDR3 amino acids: CASRDRGRGNTEAFF. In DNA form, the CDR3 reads TGTGCCAGTAGGGACAGGGGTCGGGGGAACACTGAAGCTTTCTTT.

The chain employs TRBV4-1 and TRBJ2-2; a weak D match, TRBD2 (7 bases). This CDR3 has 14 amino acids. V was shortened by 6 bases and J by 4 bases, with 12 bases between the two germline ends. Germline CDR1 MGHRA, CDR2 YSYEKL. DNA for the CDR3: TGCGCCAGCAGGGCGGGGGCGGGCACCGGGGAGCTGTTTTTT. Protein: CASRAGAGTGELFF.

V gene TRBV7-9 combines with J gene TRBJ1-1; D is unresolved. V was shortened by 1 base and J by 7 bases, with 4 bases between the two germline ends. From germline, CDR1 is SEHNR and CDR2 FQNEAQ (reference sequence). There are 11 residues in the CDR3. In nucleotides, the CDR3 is TGTGCCAGCAGCTTAGGGAGTGAAGCTTTCTTT. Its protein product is CASSLGSEAFF. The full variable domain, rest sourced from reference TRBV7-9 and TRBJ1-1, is DTGVSQNPRHKITKRGQNVTFRCDPISEHNRLYWYRQTLGQGPEFLTYFQNEAQLEKSRLLSDRFSAERPKGSFSTLEIQRTEQGDSAMYLCASSLGSEAFFGQGTRLTVV.

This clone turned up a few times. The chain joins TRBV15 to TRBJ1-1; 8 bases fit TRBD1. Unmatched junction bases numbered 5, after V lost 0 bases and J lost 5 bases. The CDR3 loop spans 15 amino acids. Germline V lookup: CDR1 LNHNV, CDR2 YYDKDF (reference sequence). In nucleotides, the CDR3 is TGTGCCACCAGCAGAGATAGGACAGGGACTACTGAAGCTTTCTTT. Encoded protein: CATSRDRTGTTEAFF.

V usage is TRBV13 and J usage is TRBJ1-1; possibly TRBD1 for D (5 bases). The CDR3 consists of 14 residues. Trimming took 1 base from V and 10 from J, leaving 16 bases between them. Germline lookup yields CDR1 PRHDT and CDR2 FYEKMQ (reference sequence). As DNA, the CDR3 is TGTGCCAGCAGCTTAGAGGGGCCTTCGACAAGAGCTTTCTTT. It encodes CASSLEGPSTRAFF. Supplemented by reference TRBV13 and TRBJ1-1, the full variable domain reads AAGVIQSPRHLIKEKRETATLKCYPIPRHDTVYWYQQGPGQDPQFLISFYEKMQSDKGSIPDRFSAQQFSDYHSELNMSSLELGDSALYFCASSLEGPSTRAFFGQGTRLTVV.

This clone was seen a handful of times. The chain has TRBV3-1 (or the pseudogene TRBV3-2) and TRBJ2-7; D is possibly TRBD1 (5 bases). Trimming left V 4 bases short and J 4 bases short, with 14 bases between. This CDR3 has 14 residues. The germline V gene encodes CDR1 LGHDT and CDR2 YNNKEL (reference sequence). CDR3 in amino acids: CASSPRAGKYEQYF. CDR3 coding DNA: TGTGCCAGCAGCCCCCGCGCAGGGAAATACGAGCAGTACTTC.

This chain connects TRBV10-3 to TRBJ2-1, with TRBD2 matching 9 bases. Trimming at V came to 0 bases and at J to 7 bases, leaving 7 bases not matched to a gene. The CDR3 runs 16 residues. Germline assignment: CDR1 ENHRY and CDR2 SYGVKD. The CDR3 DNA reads TGTGCCATCAGTGAGTCGAAAGGCGGGGGGGCTAATGAGCAGTTCTTC. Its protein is CAISESKGGGANEQFF.

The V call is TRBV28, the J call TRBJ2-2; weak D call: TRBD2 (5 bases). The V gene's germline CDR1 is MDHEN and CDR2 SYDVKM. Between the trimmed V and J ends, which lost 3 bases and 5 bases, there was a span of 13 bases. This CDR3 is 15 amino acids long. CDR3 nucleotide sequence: TGTGCCAGCAGTTTCCCGGCCCCGGGGACCGGGGAGCTGTTTTTT. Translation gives CASSFPAPGTGELFF.

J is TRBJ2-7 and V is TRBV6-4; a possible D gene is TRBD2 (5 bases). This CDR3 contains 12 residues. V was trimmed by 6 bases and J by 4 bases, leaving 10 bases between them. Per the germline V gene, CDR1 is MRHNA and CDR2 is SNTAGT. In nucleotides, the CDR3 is TGTGCCAGCAGGGCCGGACTTTACGAGCAGTACTTC. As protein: CASRAGLYEQYF.

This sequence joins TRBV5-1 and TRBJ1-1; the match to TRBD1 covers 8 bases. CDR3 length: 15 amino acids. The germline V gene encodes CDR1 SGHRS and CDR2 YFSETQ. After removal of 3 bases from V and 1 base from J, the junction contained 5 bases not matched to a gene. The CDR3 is CASSWGQASNTEAFF. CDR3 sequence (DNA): TGCGCCAGCAGCTGGGGACAGGCATCGAACACTGAAGCTTTCTTT.

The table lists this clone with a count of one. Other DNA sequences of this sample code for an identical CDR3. CDR3: CASSLGAGLETQYF. DNA of the CDR3: TGTGCCAGCAGCTTAGGCGCAGGGTTAGAGACCCAGTACTTC. The V call is TRBV11-2, the J call TRBJ2-5; a weak D match, TRBD1 (5 bases). Germline CDR1 is SGHAT and CDR2 is FQNNGV. The CDR3 has 14 residues. Trimming shortened V by 1 base and J by 4 bases, and 10 bases separated the two germline ends.